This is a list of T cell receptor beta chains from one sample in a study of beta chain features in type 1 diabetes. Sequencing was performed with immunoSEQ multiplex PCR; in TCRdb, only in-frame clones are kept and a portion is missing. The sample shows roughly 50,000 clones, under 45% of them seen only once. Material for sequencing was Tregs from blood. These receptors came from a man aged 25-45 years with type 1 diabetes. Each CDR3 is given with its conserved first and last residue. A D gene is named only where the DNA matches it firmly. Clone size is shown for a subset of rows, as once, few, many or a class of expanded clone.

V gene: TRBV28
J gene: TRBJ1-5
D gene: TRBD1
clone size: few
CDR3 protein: CASSQTGSRVSNQPQHF

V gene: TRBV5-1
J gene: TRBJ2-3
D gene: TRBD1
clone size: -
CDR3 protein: CASSIGPRQGKGSDTQYF

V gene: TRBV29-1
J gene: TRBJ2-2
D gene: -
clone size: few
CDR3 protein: CSVEPYTGELFF

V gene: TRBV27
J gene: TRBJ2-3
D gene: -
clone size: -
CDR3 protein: CASRTGVGRTDTQYF

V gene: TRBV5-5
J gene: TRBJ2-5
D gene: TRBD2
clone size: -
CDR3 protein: CASRIAGGSYQETQYF

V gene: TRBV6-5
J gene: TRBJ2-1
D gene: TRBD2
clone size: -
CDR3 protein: CASSTGGNEQFF

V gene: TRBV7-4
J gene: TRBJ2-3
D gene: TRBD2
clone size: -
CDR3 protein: CASSLRRTSPTDTQYF

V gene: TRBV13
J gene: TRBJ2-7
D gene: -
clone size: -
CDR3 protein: CASTARGTYEQYF

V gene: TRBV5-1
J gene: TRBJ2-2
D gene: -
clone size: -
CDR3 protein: CASSLESIGTGELFF

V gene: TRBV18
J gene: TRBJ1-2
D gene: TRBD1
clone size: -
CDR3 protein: CASSPRGQGYGYTF

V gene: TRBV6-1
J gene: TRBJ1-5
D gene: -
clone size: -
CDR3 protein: CASLGGVQPQHF

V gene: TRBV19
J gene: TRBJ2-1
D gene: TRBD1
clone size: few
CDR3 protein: CASSRTGPYNEQFF

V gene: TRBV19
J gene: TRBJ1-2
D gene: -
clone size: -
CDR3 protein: CASINDPTGRNGYTF

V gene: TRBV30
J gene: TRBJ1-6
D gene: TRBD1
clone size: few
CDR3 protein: CAWSRDSNSPLHF

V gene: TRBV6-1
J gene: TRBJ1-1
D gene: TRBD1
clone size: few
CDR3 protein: CASSERGQGKGATTEAFF

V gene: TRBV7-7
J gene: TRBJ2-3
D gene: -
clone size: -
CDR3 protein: CASSPRGFGTDTQYF

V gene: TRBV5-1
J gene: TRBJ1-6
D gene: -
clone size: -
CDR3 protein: CASSQSYNSPLHF

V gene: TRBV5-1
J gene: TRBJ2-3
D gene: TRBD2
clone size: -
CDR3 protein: CASSLKPSGYTTDTQYF

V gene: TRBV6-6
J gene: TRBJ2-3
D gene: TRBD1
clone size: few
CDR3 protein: CASSFLRDRGPDTQYF

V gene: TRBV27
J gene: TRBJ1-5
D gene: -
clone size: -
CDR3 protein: CASSPYRGYRNQPQHF

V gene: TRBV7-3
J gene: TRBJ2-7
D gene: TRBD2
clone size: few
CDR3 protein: CASSLSGLAGAREQYF

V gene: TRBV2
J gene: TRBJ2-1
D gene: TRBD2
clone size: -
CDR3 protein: CASSALTSGKVNEQFF

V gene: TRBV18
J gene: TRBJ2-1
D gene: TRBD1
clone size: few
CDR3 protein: CASSQGQGWAEQFF

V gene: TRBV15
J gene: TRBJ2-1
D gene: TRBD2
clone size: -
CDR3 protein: CATSRDKFASGSYEQFF

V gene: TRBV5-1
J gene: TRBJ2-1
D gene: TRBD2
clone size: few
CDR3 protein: CASSPGLAFQGEQFF